The 26 T cell receptor beta chains in this list originate from one sample, sequenced in a study of blood T cell repertoires in COVID-19. The data were produced by immunoSEQ multiplex PCR, yet TCRdb's version contains in-frame clones alone and is incomplete. The profile shows roughly 200,000 clones, more than 75% of them singletons. The sample taken for sequencing was peripheral blood. These TCRs come from a woman older than 75 with acute or convalescent COVID-19.

The chain uses TRBV11-1 and TRBJ2-4, with TRBD2 identical over 8 bases. V lost 3 bases, J lost 9 bases, and 10 bases stayed unmatched. The germline V gene encodes CDR1 SGHAT and CDR2 FQDESV (reference sequence). This CDR3 has 15 residues. CDR3 DNA: TGTGCCAGCAGCTTCTTACCGGGACTAGTTTCCATTCAGTACTTC. It encodes CASSFLPGLVSIQYF.

The rearrangement links TRBV28 to TRBJ2-7; 8 positions match TRBD1. There are 16 residues in the CDR3. Per the germline V gene, CDR1 is MDHEN and CDR2 is SYDVKM. The ends lost 6 bases at V and 5 bases at J; junction bases unmatched: 15. Here the CDR3 reads CASRPIRQGKSNEQYF. The CDR3 nucleotides read TGTGCCAGCAGACCAATTCGACAGGGGAAAAGCAACGAGCAGTACTTC. The full variable domain, its missing parts supplied by reference TRBV28 and TRBJ2-7, is DVKVTQSSRYLVKRTGEKVFLECVQDMDHENMFWYRQDPGLGLRLIYFSYDVKMKEKGDIPEGYSVSREKKERFSLILESASTNQTSMYLCASRPIRQGKSNEQYFGPGTRLTVT.

The rearrangement joins TRBV9 to TRBJ2-3; tentatively, D is TRBD2 (5 bases). This CDR3 contains 14 residues. Germline assignment: CDR1 SGDLS and CDR2 YYNGEE. The V and J ends lost 0 bases and 2 bases respectively, with 7 bases between them. This CDR3 is CASSVDGLTDTQYF. DNA of the CDR3: TGTGCCAGCAGCGTAGACGGACTCACAGATACGCAGTATTTT.

This sequence joins TRBV28 and TRBJ2-6; D remains unclear. Germline V gives CDR1 MDHEN, CDR2 SYDVKM. This CDR3 contains 14 residues. The V gene lost 4 bases and the J gene lost 0 bases, with 4 bases spanning the gap. The CDR3 loop is CASSSYSGANVLTF. CDR3 sequence (DNA): TGTGCCAGCAGTTCCTACTCTGGGGCCAACGTCCTGACTTTC.

The chain carries TRBV6-2 or TRBV6-3 and TRBJ1-5, with 9 bases matching TRBD1. The ends lost 4 bases at V and 6 bases at J; junction bases unmatched: 10. The CDR3 runs 16 residues. CDR1 and CDR2 from the germline V gene are MNHEY and SVGEGT. DNA for the CDR3: TGTGCCAGCAGTTCCCTCACAGGGGGCTGGACTCAGCCCCAGCATTTT. Protein product: CASSSLTGGWTQPQHF.

The CDR3 sequence: CASSLAADRMYNEQFF. CDR3 nucleotides: TGCGCCAGCAGCTTGGCCGCGGACAGAATGTACAATGAGCAGTTCTTC. The J gene is TRBJ2-1, the V gene TRBV5-1, with D possibly matching TRBD1 (6 bases). Germline CDR1 is SGHRS and CDR2 is YFSETQ. The CDR3 consists of 16 residues. With 0 bases removed from V and 4 bases from J, the gap between germline ends came to 14 bases.

Only one count was recorded for this clone. The V and J genes are TRBV2 and TRBJ1-1, with 11 bases identical to TRBD1. With V trimmed by 6 bases and J by 7 bases, 4 bases remained unmatched. CDR1 is SNHLY, CDR2 FYNNEI, per germline. CDR3 size: 13 residues. The CDR3, as DNA: TGTGCCAGCAGGGGACAGGGGGTTGGTGAAGCTTTCTTT. This translates into CASRGQGVGEAFF. The full variable domain, completed using reference TRBV2 and TRBJ1-1, is EPEVTQTPSHQVTQMGQEVILRCVPISNHLYFYWYRQILGQKVEFLVSFYNNEISEKSEIFDDQFSVERPDGSNFTLKIRSTKLEDSAMYFCASRGQGVGEAFFGQGTRLTVV.

This chain uses TRBV7-9 with TRBJ2-3; 10 nucleotides match TRBD2. CDR1 SEHNR and CDR2 FQNEAQ come from the germline V gene (reference sequence). V was pared by 5 bases and J by 5 bases, with 13 bases of the junction left unmatched. CDR3 length: 17 residues. CDR3 coding DNA: TGTGCCAGCAGCCCCCACTCTAGCGGGAGTTTAGTAGATACGCAGTATTTT. It is translated as CASSPHSSGSLVDTQYF. Filled out from reference TRBV7-9 and TRBJ2-3, the complete variable domain reads DTGVSQNPRHKITKRGQNVTFRCDPISEHNRLYWYRQTLGQGPEFLTYFQNEAQLEKSRLLSDRFSAERPKGSFSTLEIQRTEQGDSAMYLCASSPHSSGSLVDTQYFGPGTRLTVL.

The chain joins TRBV11-2 to TRBJ2-2; no clear D. The CDR3 has 13 residues. Germline V gene data show CDR1 as SGHAT and CDR2 as FQNNGV. V lost 7 bases, J lost 6 bases, and 12 bases lay in between. Written as DNA, the CDR3 is TGTGCCAGCACCTCTTCGTATCCCGGGGAGCTGTTTTTT. It codes for CASTSSYPGELFF.

The J gene is TRBJ2-3, the V gene TRBV15; 9 bases line up with TRBD2. Germline values: CDR1 LNHNV, CDR2 YYDKDF (reference sequence). The CDR3 sequence is 16 residues long. Unmatched junction bases numbered 6, after V lost 0 bases and J lost 5 bases. The DNA for the CDR3 is TGTGCCACCAGCAGAGAGATAGCGGGAGCGGGAGATACGCAGTATTTT. It specifies CATSREIAGAGDTQYF.

The chain recombines TRBV14 with TRBJ1-6; D is undetermined. CDR1 is SGHDN and CDR2 is FVKESK in the germline V gene. The CDR3 runs 13 residues. The V and J ends lost 3 bases and 10 bases respectively, with 10 bases between them. The CDR3: CASSQQVRSPLHF. As DNA, the CDR3 is TGTGCCAGCAGCCAGCAGGTTCGCTCACCCCTCCACTTT.

The rearrangement links TRBV6-2 or TRBV6-3 to TRBJ1-3, with 9 positions matching TRBD1. This CDR3 comprises 17 residues. V lost 6 bases, J lost 0 bases, and 9 bases stayed unmatched. In germline, CDR1 is MNHEY, CDR2 SVGEGT. The CDR3 spells CASSPRDRAYSGNTIYF. The CDR3 bases are TGTGCCAGCAGCCCTCGGGACAGGGCTTACTCTGGAAACACCATATATTTT.

This clone is a singleton in its sample. In nucleotides, the CDR3 is TGTGCCAGCAGCCCCCGGACAGGGGGCTTCGAGACCCAGTACTTC. This encodes CASSPRTGGFETQYF. The chain employs TRBV2 and TRBJ2-5, with 11 positions matching TRBD1. The V segment lost 6 bases and the J segment 5 bases; nucleotides outside the gene matches: 8. This CDR3 is 15 amino acids long. Germline values: CDR1 SNHLY, CDR2 FYNNEI.

This sequence joins TRBV6-5 and TRBJ2-7, with 7 bases aligning to TRBD1. There are 15 residues in the CDR3. J gave up 4 bases and V 6 bases, and 12 bases lay outside the gene matches. Germline CDR1 is MNHEY and CDR2 is SVGAGI. The CDR3 loop reads CASRSGQAEIYEQYF. In DNA, the CDR3 is TGTGCCAGCAGATCTGGACAGGCGGAGATATACGAGCAGTACTTC.

The chain has TRBV2 and TRBJ1-2; D is undetermined. V was cut by 4 bases and J by 5 bases, with 8 bases left in between. Germline lookup yields CDR1 SNHLY and CDR2 FYNNEI. This CDR3 has 12 residues. The CDR3 loop reads CASSVSGYGYTF. CDR3 coding DNA: TGTGCCAGCAGTGTGTCGGGTTATGGCTACACCTTC.

The chain recombines TRBV15 with TRBJ1-2, with 9 bases lining up with TRBD1. The CDR3 is made up of 15 amino acids. J lost 5 bases, V lost 3 bases, and 7 bases had no gene match. CDR1 is LNHNV and CDR2 is YYDKDF in the germline V gene (reference sequence). This chain's CDR3 is CATSRGTGTLYGYTF. The DNA of the CDR3 is TGTGCCACCAGCAGGGGGACAGGGACCCTGTATGGCTACACCTTC.

J is TRBJ2-7 and V is TRBV12-3 or TRBV12-4; D is unclear. CDR3 length: 13 amino acids. The germline V and J ends were trimmed by 3 bases and 5 bases, with 11 bases remaining between them. The CDR3, as DNA: TGTGCCAGCAGTTTCGACCGGCGGCACGAGCAGTACTTC. It specifies CASSFDRRHEQYF.

The chain employs TRBV10-3 and TRBJ2-6, with a weak D call TRBD1 (7 bases). This CDR3 comprises 19 residues. Germline-derived CDR1 and CDR2 are ENHRY and SYGVKD. V gave up 7 bases and J gave up 0 bases, with 22 bases separating them. CDR3 in DNA: TGTGCCATCACTCCCAGGGGGGTTGAATTGGACTCTGGGGCCAACGTCCTGACTTTC. Protein sequence: CAITPRGVELDSGANVLTF.

This clone was counted a few times. The CDR3 reads CASSSDRDLTEAFF. The DNA of the CDR3 is TGTGCCAGCAGTTCGGACAGGGACCTCACTGAAGCTTTCTTT. The V and J genes are TRBV27 and TRBJ1-1; 8 bases line up with TRBD1. Germline V gives CDR1 MNHEY, CDR2 SMNVEV (reference sequence). J gave up 4 bases and V 4 bases, and 5 bases lay outside the gene matches. CDR3 length: 14 amino acids.

This clone was counted a few times. In DNA, the CDR3 is TGTGCCAGCAGCTTATCAGGGCAGGGTTGGGGTTCGCGCACTGAAGCTTTCTTT. Translated: CASSLSGQGWGSRTEAFF. The chain carries TRBV7-2 and TRBJ1-1, with D possibly TRBD1 on 5 matching bases. V was clipped by 2 bases and J by 4 bases, with 23 bases between them. Germline V gives CDR1 SGHTA, CDR2 FQGNSA. The CDR3 totals 18 residues.

The V call is TRBV29-1, the J call TRBJ1-1; D is perhaps TRBD1 (5 bases). This CDR3 is built from 13 residues. Germline assignment: CDR1 SQVTM and CDR2 ANQGSEA. The V end was cut by 4 bases, the J end by 1 base, with 10 bases between. The CDR3 region has the DNA TGCAGCGTTGGGCGGGACGGGAACACTGAAGCTTTCTTT. Its translation is CSVGRDGNTEAFF. The full variable domain, with the rest looked up from reference TRBV29-1 and TRBJ1-1, is SAVISQKPSRDICQRGTSLTIQCQVDSQVTMMFWYRQQPGQSLTLIATANQGSEATYESGFVIDKFPISRPNLTFSTLTVSNMSPEDSSIYLCSVGRDGNTEAFFGQGTRLTVV.

This clone was found once. This chain uses TRBV5-1 with TRBJ2-3; D may be TRBD1 (9 bases). Germline CDR1 reads SGHRS; CDR2 reads YFSETQ. This CDR3 region has 15 residues. Trimming removed 7 bases from V and 11 bases from J, with 26 bases in between. The CDR3 nucleotides are TGCGCCAGCCACGAGCGGGGGACAGGGTCCATTGGGCAGTATTTT. Protein sequence: CASHERGTGSIGQYF.

This clone is a singleton in its sample. The chain joins TRBV11-2 to TRBJ2-1; TRBD2 matches at 15 bases. Trimming at V came to 2 bases and at J to 8 bases, leaving 7 bases not matched to a gene. Germline values: CDR1 SGHAT, CDR2 FQNNGV. The CDR3 loop spans 17 amino acids. The CDR3 nucleotides read TGTGCCAGCAGCTTACGGACTAGCGGGAGGGCCAGGTATGAGCAGTTCTTC. Amino acid sequence: CASSLRTSGRARYEQFF.

This clone was found a few times. The chain employs TRBV5-1 and TRBJ1-1; 7 bases agree with TRBD1. V dropped 5 bases and J dropped 0; count of bases not matched to a gene: 7. The germline V gene has CDR1 SGHRS and CDR2 YFSETQ. This CDR3 comprises 15 residues. Written as DNA, the CDR3 is TGCGCCAGCAGTAACTCTACAGGGGTGAACACTGAAGCTTTCTTT. Its protein product is CASSNSTGVNTEAFF.

The chain joins TRBV18 to TRBJ1-5; D call uncertain. The CDR3 length is 16 residues. V shed 4 bases and J shed 7 bases, with 20 bases lying between them. Germline V gene lookup returns CDR1 KGHSH and CDR2 LQKENI. Here the CDR3 DNA reads TGTGCCAGCTCACAATCTTGGGCAGCCCACGAACAGCCCCAGCATTTT. Its translation: CASSQSWAAHEQPQHF.

CDR3 DNA sequence: TGTGCCAGCAGGGGGACAGGGTTAAACTATGAGCAGTTCTTC. Its translation is CASRGTGLNYEQFF. The chain combines TRBV6-5 with TRBJ2-1; 9 bases are shared with TRBD1. Trimming cost V 6 bases and J 8 bases; bases outside gene matches: 8. The germline V gene has CDR1 MNHEY and CDR2 SVGAGI. The CDR3 has 14 residues.